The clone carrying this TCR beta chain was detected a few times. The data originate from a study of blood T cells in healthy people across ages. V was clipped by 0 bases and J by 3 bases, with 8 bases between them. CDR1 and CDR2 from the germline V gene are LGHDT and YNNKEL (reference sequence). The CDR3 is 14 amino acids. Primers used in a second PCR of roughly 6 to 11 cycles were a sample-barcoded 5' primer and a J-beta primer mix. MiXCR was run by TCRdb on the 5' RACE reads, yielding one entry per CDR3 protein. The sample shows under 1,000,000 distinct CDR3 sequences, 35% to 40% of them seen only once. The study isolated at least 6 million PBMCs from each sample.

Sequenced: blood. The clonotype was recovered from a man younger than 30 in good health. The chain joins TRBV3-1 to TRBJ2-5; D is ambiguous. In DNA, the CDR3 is TGTGCCAGCAGCCAAGATCACCAGAAAGAGACCCAGTACTTC. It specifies CASSQDHQKETQYF.